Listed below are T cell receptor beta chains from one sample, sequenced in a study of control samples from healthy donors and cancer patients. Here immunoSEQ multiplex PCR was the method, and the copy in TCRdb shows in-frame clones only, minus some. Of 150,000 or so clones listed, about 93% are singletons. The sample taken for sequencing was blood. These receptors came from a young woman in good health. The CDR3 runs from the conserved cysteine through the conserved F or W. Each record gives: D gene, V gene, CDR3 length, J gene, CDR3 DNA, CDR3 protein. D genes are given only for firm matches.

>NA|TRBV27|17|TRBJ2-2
TGTGCCAGCAGCATGTGGTTGGGCAGAGCGAGGACCGGGGAGCTGTTTTTT
CASSMWLGRARTGELFF
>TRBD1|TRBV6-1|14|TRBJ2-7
TGTGCCCCCCGGGACAGGCCCTACCCCTACGAGCAGTACTTC
CAPRDRPYPYEQYF
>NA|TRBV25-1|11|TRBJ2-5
TGTGCCAGCTCGACAGGAGAGACCCAGTACTTC
CASSTGETQYF
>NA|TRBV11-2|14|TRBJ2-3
TGTGCCAGCAGCTTATTTGGGTACACAGATACGCAGTATTTT
CASSLFGYTDTQYF
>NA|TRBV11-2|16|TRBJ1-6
TGTGCCAGCAGCTTAGCTGCGAGCTCCTATAATTCACCCCTCCACTTT
CASSLAASSYNSPLHF
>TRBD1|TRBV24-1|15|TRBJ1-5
TGTGCCACCAGTGATAGGACAGGCTCCAATCAGCCCCAGCATTTT
CATSDRTGSNQPQHF
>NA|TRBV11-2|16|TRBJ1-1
TGTGCCAGCAGGCCCGGGAAGGGTAAAATGAACACTGAAGCTTTCTTT
CASRPGKGKMNTEAFF
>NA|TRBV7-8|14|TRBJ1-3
TGTGCCAGCAGCTTAGGGACAGCTGGAAACACCATATATTTT
CASSLGTAGNTIYF
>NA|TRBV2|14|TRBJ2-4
TGTGCCAGCACCTTCCAAGGGGCCAAAAACATTCAGTACTTC
CASTFQGAKNIQYF
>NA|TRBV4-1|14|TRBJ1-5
TGCGCCAGCAGCCATGAGGGCGGCAATCAGCCCCAGCATTTT
CASSHEGGNQPQHF
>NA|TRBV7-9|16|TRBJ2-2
TGTGCCAGCAGCTCAACAGGAGACACGAACACCGGGGAGCTGTTTTTT
CASSSTGDTNTGELFF
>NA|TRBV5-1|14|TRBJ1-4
TGCGCCAGCAGCTTGGGACGGGGAAATGAAAAACTGTTTTTT
CASSLGRGNEKLFF
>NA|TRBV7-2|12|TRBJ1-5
TGTGCCAGCAGCACAGAAGGGCAGCCCCAGCATTTT
CASSTEGQPQHF
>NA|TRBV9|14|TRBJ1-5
TGTGCCAGCAGCGAAACGGGGGAGTACCAGCCCCAGCATTTT
CASSETGEYQPQHF
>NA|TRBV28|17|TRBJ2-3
TGTGCCAGCAGTTTATGGGCTAGGACCTCTAGCACAGATACGCAGTATTTT
CASSLWARTSSTDTQYF
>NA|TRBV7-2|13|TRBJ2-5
TGTGCCAGCAGCTTCGGGGGACGCGAGACCCAGTACTTC
CASSFGGRETQYF